This TCR beta chain is from a study of T cell responses to AZD1222 COVID-19 vaccine. TCRdb's table, derived via immunoSEQ multiplex PCR, lists solely in-frame clones and lacks some. The table shows around 130,000 clones, with roughly 92% occurring only once. Germline CDR1 is SGDLS and CDR2 is YYNGEE. The CDR3 spans 15 residues. V was pared by 5 bases and J by 3 bases, with 9 bases of the junction left unmatched. The chain joins TRBV9 to TRBJ2-3; TRBD2 matches 7 bases. The sample was peripheral blood, taken on day 0 of AZD1222 vaccination. This clonotype originated in an adult in good health. Here the CDR3 reads CASSDPVGGTDTQYF. CDR3 coding DNA: TGTGCCAGCAGTGACCCGGTGGGGGGGACAGATACGCAGTATTTT.